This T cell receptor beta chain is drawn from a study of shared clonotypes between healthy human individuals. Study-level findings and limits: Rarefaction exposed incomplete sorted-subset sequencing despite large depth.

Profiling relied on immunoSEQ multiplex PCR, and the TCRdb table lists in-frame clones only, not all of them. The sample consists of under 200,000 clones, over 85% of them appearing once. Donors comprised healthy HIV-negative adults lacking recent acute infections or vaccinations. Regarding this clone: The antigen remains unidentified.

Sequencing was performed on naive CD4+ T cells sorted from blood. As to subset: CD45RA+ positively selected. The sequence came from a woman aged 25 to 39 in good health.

Here the CDR3 reads CASSEWGTVHQPQHF. Written as DNA, the CDR3 is TGTGCCAGCAGTGAGTGGGGGACGGTCCATCAGCCCCAGCATTTT. The chain uses TRBV28 and TRBJ1-5, with D possibly matching TRBD1 (5 bases). The germline V and J ends were trimmed by 5 bases and 5 bases, with 16 bases remaining between them. Germline V gene sequence: CDR1 MDHEN, CDR2 SYDVKM. This CDR3 is 15 amino acids long.